The 29 T cell receptor beta chains reported below all come from one sample, sequenced in a study of cytomegalovirus exposure and HLA in healthy donors. The primer mix had 60 Vbeta and 13 Jbeta primers. This table comes from immunoSEQ multiplex PCR, and its TCRdb copy is limited to in-frame clones, with some not included. The sample records around 220,000 clones, about three quarters being singletons. Sequences were obtained from PBMCs. The receptors were gathered from a man younger than 30 in good health and CMV-seronegative.

The chain is built from TRBV11-3 and TRBJ2-2; weak D call: TRBD1 (6 bases). In germline, CDR1 is SGHNT, CDR2 YENEEA. The V end was cut by 5 bases, the J end by 6 bases, with 16 bases between. This CDR3 is 15 amino acids long. For the CDR3, the DNA is TGTGCCAGCAGCCTTGGACAGTTGGGAGCCGGGGAGCTGTTTTTT. Translated, it gives CASSLGQLGAGELFF. The full variable domain, rest sourced from reference TRBV11-3 and TRBJ2-2, is EAGVVQSPRYKIIEKKQPVAFWCNPISGHNTLYWYLQNLGQGPELLIRYENEEAVDDSQLPKDRFSAERLKGVDSTLKIQPAELGDSAVYLCASSLGQLGAGELFFGEGSRLTVL.

A few counts support this clone. J is TRBJ1-5 and V is TRBV21-1. TRBV21-1 represents a pseudogene. This CDR3 has 15 amino acids. The CDR3 region is CASSKVEVRNQPQHF. CDR3 coding DNA: TGTGCCAGCAGCAAAGTAGAGGTACGCAATCAGCCCCAGCATTTT.

The chain links TRBV18 to TRBJ1-1; possibly TRBD1 for D (5 bases). The CDR3 sequence is 13 residues long. Germline CDR1 reads KGHSH; CDR2 reads LQKENI. V lost 3 bases, J lost 3 bases, and 8 bases lay in between. The chain's CDR3 is CASSPSGYTEAFF. The CDR3 bases are TGTGCCAGCTCACCCTCAGGGTACACTGAAGCTTTCTTT.

V usage is TRBV28 and J usage is TRBJ1-1; no clear D gene. This CDR3 spans 15 amino acids. V lost 6 bases to trimming and J lost 6 bases, with 20 bases between them. Germline V CDR1 and CDR2: MDHEN, SYDVKM. The CDR3 region has the DNA TGTGCCAGCAGACTACCCCACCGGGGTAAGCCTGAAGCTTTCTTT. Its translation is CASRLPHRGKPEAFF.

The chain joins TRBV29-1 to TRBJ1-1, with 7 bases aligning to TRBD1. CDR3 length: 12 residues. Germline lookup yields CDR1 SQVTM and CDR2 ANQGSEA. V was pared by 7 bases and J by 2 bases, with 4 bases of the junction left unmatched. CDR3: CSAGTANTEAFF. CDR3 in DNA: TGCAGCGCCGGGACAGCCAACACTGAAGCTTTCTTT. Full variable domain (remainder filled in from reference TRBV29-1 and TRBJ1-1): SAVISQKPSRDICQRGTSLTIQCQVDSQVTMMFWYRQQPGQSLTLIATANQGSEATYESGFVIDKFPISRPNLTFSTLTVSNMSPEDSSIYLCSAGTANTEAFFGQGTRLTVV.

The chain is built from TRBV18 and TRBJ2-1, with 14 bases that match TRBD2. V lost 5 bases, J lost 7 bases, and 1 base stayed unmatched. Germline CDR1 and CDR2: KGHSH and LQKENI. The CDR3 has 14 amino acids. The CDR3 reads CASSGTSGGNEQFF. The CDR3 nucleotides are TGTGCCAGCTCAGGGACTAGCGGGGGAAATGAGCAGTTCTTC.

In its sample, this clone was seen once. The chain carries TRBV21-1 and TRBJ2-3; TRBD2, the table's D call, lacks a check against the DNA. TRBV21-1 is classified as a pseudogene. This CDR3 comprises 17 residues. For the CDR3, the DNA is TGTGCCAGCAGCAAAACGGGCTCGGGGGGAAGAACAGATACGCAGTATTTT. Its translation is CASSKTGSGGRTDTQYF.

The CDR3 reads CASSLGGVYEQYF. CDR3 nucleotides: TGTGCCAGCAGCTTGGGGGGAGTCTACGAGCAGTACTTC. The rearrangement uses TRBV5-4 and TRBJ2-7, with TRBD2 as a possible D gene (5 bases). Trimming stripped 0 bases from V and 3 bases from J, with 7 bases between. Germline CDR1 SGHNT, CDR2 YYREEE (reference sequence). This CDR3 region has 13 residues.

This clone occurred once. The rearrangement joins TRBV7-2 to TRBJ1-2; D not resolved. The CDR3 has 13 residues. CDR1 and CDR2 (germline): SGHTA, FQGNSA. The germline V and J ends were trimmed by 1 base and 3 bases, with 6 bases remaining between them. CDR3 DNA sequence: TGTGCCAGCAGCTTAGAGCAGGACTATGGCTACACCTTC. As protein: CASSLEQDYGYTF.

The rearrangement joins TRBV4-3 to TRBJ1-4, with 9 bases identical to TRBD1. The junction had 9 bases not matched to a gene; V was cut back by 2 bases and J by 8 bases. Germline assignment: CDR1 LGHNA and CDR2 YSLEER. This CDR3 region has 16 residues. Here the CDR3 reads CASSQPTGTGREKLFF. CDR3 coding DNA: TGCGCCAGCAGCCAACCTACAGGGACAGGGAGAGAAAAACTGTTTTTT.

This chain connects TRBV4-3 to TRBJ1-1; D is possibly TRBD1 (6 bases). From germline, CDR1 is LGHNA and CDR2 YSLEER. Trimming shortened V by 0 bases and J by 5 bases, and 10 bases separated the two germline ends. The CDR3 extends over 14 amino acids. This chain's CDR3 is CASSQEGAGTEAFF. Written as DNA, the CDR3 is TGCGCCAGCAGCCAAGAGGGGGCAGGGACTGAAGCTTTCTTT.

The rearrangement uses TRBV27 and TRBJ2-1; the D gene is possibly TRBD2 (5 bases). With 5 bases removed from V and 9 bases from J, the gap between germline ends came to 11 bases. CDR1 is MNHEY, CDR2 SMNVEV, per germline (reference sequence). This CDR3 spans 12 amino acids. The CDR3 here is CASSDSGSEQFF. CDR3 bases: TGTGCCAGCAGTGACTCGGGAAGTGAGCAGTTCTTC.

CDR3 amino acids: CASSYGQDQPQHF. The DNA for the CDR3 is TGTGCCAGCAGTTACGGACAGGATCAGCCCCAGCATTTT. V is TRBV6-5 and J is TRBJ1-5; 7 positions agree with TRBD1. Germline CDR1 is MNHEY and CDR2 is SVGAGI. The junction had 0 bases not matched to a gene; V was cut back by 2 bases and J by 5 bases. The CDR3 totals 13 residues.

The gene calls are TRBV2 and TRBJ2-1, with TRBD2 identical over 10 bases. Germline V gene sequence: CDR1 SNHLY, CDR2 FYNNEI. The CDR3 loop spans 15 amino acids. V was pared by 2 bases and J by 9 bases, with 7 bases of the junction left unmatched. The CDR3 here is CASSEMGLAFGEQFF. The CDR3 DNA is TGTGCCAGCAGTGAAATGGGACTAGCGTTCGGTGAGCAGTTCTTC.

The CDR3 region is CASRSQGDYEQYF. The CDR3 DNA sequence: TGTGCCAGCAGGTCACAGGGGGACTACGAGCAGTACTTC. The rearrangement links TRBV13 to TRBJ2-7, with 8 bases that match TRBD1. This CDR3 comprises 13 residues. Germline V lookup: CDR1 PRHDT, CDR2 FYEKMQ (reference sequence). Trimming removed 6 bases from V and 3 bases from J; junction bases left unmatched: 4.

The chain joins TRBV30 to TRBJ1-5; no clear D gene. Germline-derived CDR1 and CDR2 are GTSNPN and SVGIG (reference sequence). Deletions cut 2 bases from V and 5 bases from J, with 10 bases between. The CDR3 length is 13 residues. The CDR3 coding sequence is TGTGCCTGGAGTACATCTCGGGATCAGCCCCAGCATTTT. Protein sequence: CAWSTSRDQPQHF.

The chain carries TRBV6-6 and TRBJ1-4; D gene unclear. The CDR3 has 12 amino acids. Germline values: CDR1 MNHNY, CDR2 SVGAGI (reference sequence). This CDR3 reads CGSRSTNEKLFF. CDR3 DNA: TGTGGGTCGCGGTCAACTAATGAAAAACTGTTTTTT.

V usage is TRBV11-2 and J usage is TRBJ1-1; TRBD1 is a possible D gene (5 bases). V dropped 0 bases and J dropped 7 bases, with 6 bases sitting between them. The CDR3 is 12 residues long. Germline CDR1 and CDR2: SGHAT and FQNNGV. The CDR3 region has the DNA TGTGCCAGCAGCTTAGATGACAGTGAAGCTTTCTTT. Translating it yields CASSLDDSEAFF.

This sequence joins TRBV4-3 and TRBJ1-4; TRBD1 matches at 8 bases. The CDR3 spans 14 residues. Germline lookup yields CDR1 LGHNA and CDR2 YSLEER. J was trimmed by 8 bases and V by 4 bases; bases with no gene match: 6. Here the CDR3 DNA reads TGCGCCAGCAGCCCGACAGGGGTTGGGGAAAAACTGTTTTTT. This sequence encodes CASSPTGVGEKLFF.

The rearrangement links TRBV14 to TRBJ2-2; 8 bases map to TRBD1. This CDR3 comprises 15 residues. From germline, CDR1 is SGHDN and CDR2 FVKESK. J was trimmed by 6 bases and V by 5 bases; bases with no gene match: 8. The CDR3: CASSEPTGVPGELFF. CDR3 nucleotides: TGTGCCAGCAGCGAGCCGACAGGGGTCCCCGGGGAGCTGTTTTTT. The full variable domain, its missing parts supplied by reference TRBV14 and TRBJ2-2, is EAGVTQFPSHSVIEKGQTVTLRCDPISGHDNLYWYRRVMGKEIKFLLHFVKESKQDESGMPNNRFLAERTGGTYSTLKVQPAELEDSGVYFCASSEPTGVPGELFFGEGSRLTVL.

This clone was picked up one time. The J gene is TRBJ2-7, the V gene TRBV7-2; D is undetermined. Germline assignment: CDR1 SGHTA and CDR2 FQGNSA. There are 12 residues in the CDR3. V lost 5 bases, J lost 0 bases, and 5 bases lay in between. The CDR3 protein is CASSPSSYEQYF. The CDR3, as DNA: TGTGCCAGCAGCCCGAGCTCCTACGAGCAGTACTTC. Based on the CDR3 plus reference TRBV7-2 and TRBJ2-7, the full variable domain is GAGVSQSPSNKVTEKGKDVELRCDPISGHTALYWYRQSLGQGLEFLIYFQGNSAPDKSGLPSDRFSAERTGGSVSTLTIQRTQQEDSAVYLCASSPSSYEQYFGPGTRLTVT.

The rearrangement links TRBV4-3 to TRBJ2-2; D gene ambiguous. CDR1 LGHNA and CDR2 YSLEER come from the germline V gene. Trimming left V 6 bases short and J 7 bases short, with 24 bases between. The CDR3 totals 17 residues. CDR3 DNA: TGCGCCAGCAGACCCTCTAATGCGGATAGCCCCCTCGGGGAGCTGTTTTTT. It yields the protein CASRPSNADSPLGELFF.

Concerning this clone: The junction does not match germline at one end; this may be a read error. The rearrangement uses TRBV28 and TRBJ2-7, with 11 bases fitting TRBD2. The CDR3 runs to 12 residues. Germline CDR1 is MDHEN and CDR2 is SYDVKM. The CDR3 here is CASSLVGLAVQF. CDR3 in DNA: TGTGCCAGCAGTTTGGTGGGACTAGCGGTCCAATTC.

The V gene is TRBV11-2, the J gene TRBJ2-7, with D possibly TRBD1 on 6 matching bases. CDR1 is SGHAT and CDR2 is FQNNGV in the germline V gene. This CDR3 is 17 amino acids long. Trimming removed 0 bases at V and 3 bases at J, with 18 bases between. The CDR3 region has the DNA TGTGCCAGCAGCTTAGAGAACTTGGCAGGGGTCCACTACGAGCAGTACTTC. The encoded protein is CASSLENLAGVHYEQYF.

This clone was counted a few times. The V call is TRBV6-4, the J call TRBJ2-5; possibly TRBD2 for D (6 bases). CDR1 is MRHNA, CDR2 SNTAGT, per germline. The ends were cut back, 2 bases at V and 7 bases at J, with 8 bases in the middle. The CDR3 covers 12 residues. The CDR3 region is CASSDPAGTQYF. The CDR3 nucleotides are TGTGCCAGCAGTGACCCAGCGGGGACCCAGTACTTC.

The chain has TRBV11-2 and TRBJ2-3; tentative D call: TRBD2 (6 bases). The CDR3 has 14 amino acids. V lost 7 bases, J lost 0 bases, and 11 bases lay in between. CDR1 SGHAT and CDR2 FQNNGV come from the germline V gene. The CDR3 sequence is CASKEGLSTDTQYF. CDR3 coding DNA: TGTGCCAGCAAAGAGGGACTCAGCACAGATACGCAGTATTTT.

The chain is built from TRBV6-4 and TRBJ2-1, with 13 bases that match TRBD2. From germline, CDR1 is MRHNA and CDR2 SNTAGT. Trimming removed 3 bases from V and 9 bases from J; junction bases left unmatched: 5. The CDR3 is 15 residues long. The DNA for the CDR3 is TGTGCCAGCAGTGAGTCTACTAGCGGGAGGGGTGAGCAGTTCTTC. This translates into CASSESTSGRGEQFF.

J is TRBJ2-1 and V is TRBV7-2; 10 bases match TRBD2. The CDR3 sequence is 14 residues long. CDR1 and CDR2 (germline): SGHTA, FQGNSA. J gave up 11 bases and V 10 bases, and 14 bases lay outside the gene matches. The CDR3 nucleotides are TGTGCCATAGTAAGCGGGGGGGCTGGGGGAAAGCAGTTCTTC. This sequence encodes CAIVSGGAGGKQFF.

V and J are TRBV18 and TRBJ2-3; D unclear. Trimming cost V 2 bases and J 1 base, with 10 bases left between them. Germline V gene lookup returns CDR1 KGHSH and CDR2 LQKENI. The CDR3 length is 15 residues. The CDR3 is CASSPTRQRTDTQYF. The CDR3 DNA is TGTGCCAGCTCACCAACGAGACAACGCACAGATACGCAGTATTTT.